This T cell receptor (beta chain) was identified in a study of shared clonotypes between healthy human individuals. Study-level findings and limits: There were few donors, and this limited the genetic and exposure-history diversity represented. Despite large depth, rarefaction showed incomplete sorted-subset sequencing.

Method: immunoSEQ multiplex PCR; TCRdb's copy keeps in-frame clones and lacks some. The data contain more than 1,200,000 clones, 98% to 99% of them singletons. As concerns this clone: Its antigen is undetermined.

Germline CDR1 is MDHEN and CDR2 is SYDVKM. The CDR3 loop spans 14 amino acids. Trimming pared 1 base from V and 4 bases from J, leaving 10 bases between. This receptor was identified in a man younger than 45 in good health. The V and J genes are TRBV28 and TRBJ1-1; D gene uncertain. What was sequenced was naive CD4+ T cells sorted from blood. Described subset: CD45RA+ positively selected. The CDR3 reads CASSLSTAGTEAFF. The DNA for the CDR3 is TGTGCCAGCAGTTTATCGACCGCGGGCACTGAAGCTTTCTTT. Together with reference TRBV28 and TRBJ1-1, the CDR3 gives the full variable domain: DVKVTQSSRYLVKRTGEKVFLECVQDMDHENMFWYRQDPGLGLRLIYFSYDVKMKEKGDIPEGYSVSREKKERFSLILESASTNQTSMYLCASSLSTAGTEAFFGQGTRLTVV.